These 5 T cell receptor beta chains were all obtained from the same sample, sequenced in a study of shared T cell receptors in the human thymus. Clones were sequenced by immunoSEQ multiplex PCR, and TCRdb holds only the in-frame ones, with some missing. Counted here are about 660,000 clones, around 89% occurring once; the ten biggest clones make up roughly 0.0097%. These same records also appear under a second study, on human thymus T cells.

The sequenced sample consisted of thymocytes. Source of these receptors: a boy younger than two with a congenital heart defect.

The CDR3 region is CASSEVLGPSGRDYHSYEQYF. The CDR3 coding sequence is TGTGCCAGCAGTGAAGTGTTAGGGCCTAGCGGGAGGGATTACCACTCCTACGAGCAGTACTTC. The chain couples TRBV6-1 to TRBJ2-7, with 12 bases that match TRBD2. Germline CDR1 is MNHNS and CDR2 is SASEGT. This CDR3 is built from 21 residues. Trimming took 1 base from V and 0 from J; bases not matched to a gene: 16.

The table lists this clone with a few counts. The J gene is TRBJ2-7, the V gene TRBV4-1; a weak D match, TRBD2 (7 bases). V was pared by 1 base and J by 7 bases, with 23 bases between. This CDR3 region has 17 residues. Germline V gives CDR1 MGHRA, CDR2 YSYEKL. As DNA, the CDR3 is TGCGCCAGCAGCCAAGTTGGACGCAGGGAGGGGGTCGGGGAGCAGTACTTC. This gives the protein CASSQVGRREGVGEQYF.

V and J are TRBV28 and TRBJ2-1; D ambiguous. V dropped 5 bases and J dropped 9 bases, with 11 bases sitting between them. CDR3 size: 12 residues. CDR1 is MDHEN, CDR2 SYDVKM, per germline. The DNA for the CDR3 is TGTGCCAGCAGTCCATCAGGTGGTGAGCAGTTCTTC. Translated: CASSPSGGEQFF.

J is TRBJ2-3 and V is TRBV10-3; a weak D match, TRBD2 (5 bases). CDR1 ENHRY and CDR2 SYGVKD come from the germline V gene. Between the trimmed V and J ends, which lost 11 bases and 6 bases, there was a span of 18 bases. The CDR3 contains 13 residues. CDR3 amino acids: CAVLYREGDTQYF. The CDR3 DNA follows: TGTGCCGTACTTTACCGGGAAGGTGATACGCAGTATTTT.

V and J are TRBV25-1 and TRBJ2-7; D is possibly TRBD1 (6 bases). V was cut by 2 bases and J by 2 bases, with 7 bases left in between. Germline V gene lookup returns CDR1 MGHDK and CDR2 SYGVNS. This CDR3 is 13 amino acids long. CDR3 sequence: CASSEEGAYEQYF. In DNA, the CDR3 is TGTGCCAGCAGTGAAGAGGGGGCCTACGAGCAGTACTTC.